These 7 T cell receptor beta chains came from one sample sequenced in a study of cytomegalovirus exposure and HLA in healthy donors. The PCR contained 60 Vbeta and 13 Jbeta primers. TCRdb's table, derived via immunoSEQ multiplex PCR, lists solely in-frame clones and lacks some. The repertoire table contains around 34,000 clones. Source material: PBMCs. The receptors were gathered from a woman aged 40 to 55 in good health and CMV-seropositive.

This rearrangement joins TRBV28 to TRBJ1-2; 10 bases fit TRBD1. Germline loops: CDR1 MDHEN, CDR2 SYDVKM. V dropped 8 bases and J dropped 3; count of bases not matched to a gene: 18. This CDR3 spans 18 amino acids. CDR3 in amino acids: CASGPISLTGTGDYGYTF. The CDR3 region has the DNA TGTGCCAGCGGCCCCATTTCCTTAACCGGGACAGGGGACTATGGCTACACCTTC.

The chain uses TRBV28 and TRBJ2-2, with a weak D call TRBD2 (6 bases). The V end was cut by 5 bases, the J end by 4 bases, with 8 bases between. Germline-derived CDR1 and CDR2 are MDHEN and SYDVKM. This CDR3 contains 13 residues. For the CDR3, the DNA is TGTGCCAGCAGTAGTAGCGGCACCGGGGAGCTGTTTTTT. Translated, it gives CASSSSGTGELFF.

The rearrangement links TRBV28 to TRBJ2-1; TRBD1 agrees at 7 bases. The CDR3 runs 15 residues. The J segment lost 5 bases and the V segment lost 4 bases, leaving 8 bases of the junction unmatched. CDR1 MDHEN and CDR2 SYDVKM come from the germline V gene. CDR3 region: CASSSDRDRNNEQFF. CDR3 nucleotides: TGTGCCAGCAGTTCCGACAGGGATCGGAACAATGAGCAGTTCTTC.

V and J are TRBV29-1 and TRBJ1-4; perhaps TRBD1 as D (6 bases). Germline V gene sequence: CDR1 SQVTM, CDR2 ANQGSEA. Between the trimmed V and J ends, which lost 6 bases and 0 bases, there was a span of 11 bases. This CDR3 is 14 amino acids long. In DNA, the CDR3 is TGCAGCGTCGTGACAGGCCCAACTAATGAAAAACTGTTTTTT. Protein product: CSVVTGPTNEKLFF. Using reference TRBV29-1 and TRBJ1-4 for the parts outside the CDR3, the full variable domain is SAVISQKPSRDICQRGTSLTIQCQVDSQVTMMFWYRQQPGQSLTLIATANQGSEATYESGFVIDKFPISRPNLTFSTLTVSNMSPEDSSIYLCSVVTGPTNEKLFFGSGTQLSVL.

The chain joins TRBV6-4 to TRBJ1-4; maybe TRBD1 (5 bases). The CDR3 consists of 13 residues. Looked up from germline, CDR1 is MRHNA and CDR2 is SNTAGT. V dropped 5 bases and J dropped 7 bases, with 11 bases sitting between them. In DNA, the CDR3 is TGTGCCAGCAGTCCGCAGGGCGGTGAAAAACTGTTTTTT. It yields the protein CASSPQGGEKLFF.

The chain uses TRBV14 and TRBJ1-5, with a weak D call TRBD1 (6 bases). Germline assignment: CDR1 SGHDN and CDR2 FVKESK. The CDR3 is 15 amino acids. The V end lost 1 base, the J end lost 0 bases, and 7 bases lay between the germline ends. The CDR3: CASSQGRGSNQPQHF. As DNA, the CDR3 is TGTGCCAGCAGCCAAGGCAGGGGTAGCAATCAGCCCCAGCATTTT.

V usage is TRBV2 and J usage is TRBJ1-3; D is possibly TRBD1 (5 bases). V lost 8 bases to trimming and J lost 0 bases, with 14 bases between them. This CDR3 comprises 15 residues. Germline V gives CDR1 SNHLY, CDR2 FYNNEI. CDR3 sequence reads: CASARDDLSGNTIYF. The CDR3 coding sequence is TGTGCCAGCGCGCGGGACGACCTCTCTGGAAACACCATATATTTT. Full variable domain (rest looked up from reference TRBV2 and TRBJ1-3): EPEVTQTPSHQVTQMGQEVILRCVPISNHLYFYWYRQILGQKVEFLVSFYNNEISEKSEIFDDQFSVERPDGSNFTLKIRSTKLEDSAMYFCASARDDLSGNTIYFGEGSWLTVV.